The 15 T cell receptor beta chains below all came from one sample that was sequenced in a study of blood T cell repertoires in COVID-19. Only in-frame clones appear in the TCRdb table, and some are missing; sequencing was by immunoSEQ multiplex PCR. This sample carries about 82,000 clones, 85% to 90% of them seen once, and the ten largest clones take roughly 1%. Sequenced input: PBMCs or T cells enriched from blood (not recorded which). These receptors all stem from a woman aged 45-59 years with acute COVID-19.

In this sample, this clone turned up a few times. The chain employs TRBV5-4 and TRBJ2-1; TRBD1 aligns across 9 bases. Unmatched junction bases numbered 7, after V lost 4 bases and J lost 8 bases. Germline assignment: CDR1 SGHNT and CDR2 YYREEE (reference sequence). CDR3 size: 14 residues. CDR3 region: CASSARTGVDEQFF. The CDR3 nucleotides are TGTGCCAGCAGCGCCCGGACAGGGGTAGATGAGCAGTTCTTC.

The chain links TRBV5-1 to TRBJ2-7; TRBD2 matches 9 bases. V was clipped by 3 bases and J by 6 bases; unmatched bases: 7. The CDR3 spans 14 residues. CDR1 and CDR2 from the germline V gene are SGHRS and YFSETQ. CDR3 residues: CASSYLAGRGEQYF. CDR3 nucleotide sequence: TGCGCCAGCAGCTATCTAGCGGGGCGTGGCGAGCAGTACTTC.

This clone was detected only a few times. The V call is TRBV12-3 or TRBV12-4, the J call TRBJ1-1; D is possibly TRBD1 (6 bases). This CDR3 is built from 12 residues. Trimming left V 3 bases short and J 9 bases short, with 11 bases between. In DNA form, the CDR3 reads TGTGCCAGCAGTTTCGGGCAGGGGAAAGCTTTCTTT. This gives the protein CASSFGQGKAFF.

CDR3 in DNA: TGTGCCACCAGTGATTCCCGACCATTTAAGACAGGGAGTGATGGCTACACCTTC. Its protein product is CATSDSRPFKTGSDGYTF. V is TRBV24-1 and J is TRBJ1-2; 7 bases map to TRBD1. The CDR3 extends over 18 amino acids. The V segment lost 2 bases and the J segment 6 bases; nucleotides outside the gene matches: 17. Germline loops: CDR1 KGHDR, CDR2 SFDVKD.

The J gene is TRBJ2-7, the V gene TRBV11-2; TRBD1 matches 9 bases. The CDR3 contains 15 residues. V shed 5 bases and J 5 bases; nucleotides not matched to a gene: 10. Germline lookup yields CDR1 SGHAT and CDR2 FQNNGV. The chain's CDR3 is CASSMYGTGSDEQYF. DNA of the CDR3: TGTGCCAGCAGCATGTACGGGACAGGGTCAGACGAGCAGTACTTC.

The chain joins TRBV5-1 to TRBJ1-2; TRBD1 matches 10 bases. Germline CDR1 is SGHRS and CDR2 is YFSETQ. The CDR3 has 17 residues. The V gene end was trimmed by 0 bases and the J gene end by 8 bases; junction bases not matched to a gene: 13. For the CDR3, the DNA is TGCGCCAGCAGCTTGGTAGTAAACTCAGGGACAGGGGAAGGCTACACCTTC. Protein sequence: CASSLVVNSGTGEGYTF.

This clone was detected once. The rearrangement uses TRBV7-9 and TRBJ1-6; D possibly corresponds to TRBD1 (6 bases). Trimming took off 1 base at V and 7 bases at J, with 8 bases between the two ends. This CDR3 has 14 residues. Germline V lookup: CDR1 SEHNR, CDR2 FQNEAQ (reference sequence). The CDR3 region is CASSLDRVNSPLHF. CDR3 nucleotides: TGTGCCAGCAGCTTAGACAGGGTAAATTCACCCCTCCACTTT.

The chain is built from TRBV7-3 and TRBJ1-5, with D possibly matching TRBD1 (6 bases). V was clipped by 2 bases and J by 2 bases, with 7 bases between them. The CDR3 length is 14 residues. The V gene's germline CDR1 is SGHTA and CDR2 FQGTGA. The CDR3 loop is CASSLGGGNQPQHF. The CDR3 nucleotides are TGTGCCAGCAGCTTAGGGGGCGGCAATCAGCCCCAGCATTTT.

This clone was recorded only once. J is TRBJ1-2 and V is TRBV5-1, with D possibly matching TRBD1 (5 bases). Per the germline V gene, CDR1 is SGHRS and CDR2 is YFSETQ. The CDR3 is 14 amino acids. V lost 0 bases, J lost 3 bases, and 9 bases lay in between. The CDR3 DNA is TGCGCCAGCAGCTTGGTTGGAGGGGACTATGGCTACACCTTC. This encodes CASSLVGGDYGYTF.

The genes are TRBV29-1 and TRBJ2-1; D is uncertain. V was clipped by 3 bases and J by 7 bases, with 10 bases between them. Germline assignment: CDR1 SQVTM and CDR2 ANQGSEA. The CDR3 sequence is 12 residues long. CDR3 loop: CSVDPNTNEQFF. Written as DNA, the CDR3 is TGCAGCGTTGACCCGAACACGAATGAGCAGTTCTTC.

The rearrangement joins TRBV7-9 to TRBJ1-1, with D maybe TRBD1 (6 bases). CDR1 SEHNR and CDR2 FQNEAQ come from the germline V gene (reference sequence). Trimming left V 8 bases short and J 1 base short, with 11 bases between. The CDR3 sequence is 13 residues long. CDR3 loop: CASVVTGNTEAFF. CDR3 DNA sequence: TGTGCCAGCGTAGTGACAGGGAACACTGAAGCTTTCTTT.

The table lists this clone with a few counts. A junction end diverges from the germline sequence, so it may reflect a read error. The chain couples TRBV30 to TRBJ1-1, with D possibly being TRBD1 (5 bases). The CDR3 is made up of 11 amino acids. Germline-derived CDR1 and CDR2 are GTSNPN and SVGIG (reference sequence). In nucleotides, the CDR3 is TGTGCCTGGAGTGTGGGAACAGGTCGTGTCTTT. It codes for CAWSVGTGRVF.

V gene TRBV5-1 combines with J gene TRBJ2-1; 7 positions agree with TRBD2. V gave up 0 bases and J gave up 9 bases; unmatched junction bases: 9. This CDR3 region has 15 residues. The germline CDR1 and CDR2 sequences are SGHRS and YFSETQ. CDR3 amino acids: CASSLGSQTSPEQFF. The CDR3 nucleotides read TGCGCCAGCAGCTTGGGTTCACAGACTAGCCCTGAGCAGTTCTTC.

The rearrangement links TRBV2 to TRBJ1-4; D might be TRBD1 (5 bases). Trimming left V 3 bases short and J 0 bases short, with 8 bases between. In germline, CDR1 is SNHLY, CDR2 FYNNEI. The CDR3 runs 15 residues. CDR3 DNA: TGTGCCAGCAGTGAGGACACTGCAACTAATGAAAAACTGTTTTTT. It translates to CASSEDTATNEKLFF.

The rearrangement uses TRBV6-2 or TRBV6-3 and TRBJ1-5; D unresolved. The V and J ends lost 2 bases and 7 bases respectively, with 9 bases between them. The germline CDR1 and CDR2 sequences are MNHEY and SVGEGT. The CDR3 totals 13 residues. CDR3 sequence: CASSYLQAQPQHF. As DNA, the CDR3 is TGTGCCAGCAGTTACCTCCAGGCACAGCCCCAGCATTTT.